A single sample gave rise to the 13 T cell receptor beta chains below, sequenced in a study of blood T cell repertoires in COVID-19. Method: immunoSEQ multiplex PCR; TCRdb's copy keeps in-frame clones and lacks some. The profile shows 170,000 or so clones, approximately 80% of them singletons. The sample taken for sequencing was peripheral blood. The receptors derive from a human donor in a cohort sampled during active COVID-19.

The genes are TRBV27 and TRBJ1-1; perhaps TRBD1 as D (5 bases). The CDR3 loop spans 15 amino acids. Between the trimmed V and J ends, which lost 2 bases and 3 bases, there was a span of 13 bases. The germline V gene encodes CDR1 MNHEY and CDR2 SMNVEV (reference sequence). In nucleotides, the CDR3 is TGTGCCAGCAGTTTAGTTAGGGGATGGGACACTGAAGCTTTCTTT. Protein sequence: CASSLVRGWDTEAFF.

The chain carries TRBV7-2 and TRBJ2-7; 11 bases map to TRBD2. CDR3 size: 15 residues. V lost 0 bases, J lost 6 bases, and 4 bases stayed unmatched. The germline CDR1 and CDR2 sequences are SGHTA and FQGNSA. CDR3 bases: TGTGCCAGCAGCTTAGCGGGGACTAGCGGAGGCGAGCAGTACTTC. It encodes CASSLAGTSGGEQYF.

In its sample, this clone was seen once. The CDR3 loop is CASSLKRENGELFF. Here the CDR3 DNA reads TGTGCCAGCAGCTTAAAGAGGGAGAACGGGGAGCTGTTTTTT. J is TRBJ2-2 and V is TRBV7-3; D may be TRBD2 (5 bases). The V and J ends lost 1 base and 7 bases respectively, with 10 bases between them. The CDR3 extends over 14 amino acids. Per germline, CDR1 SGHTA and CDR2 FQGTGA.

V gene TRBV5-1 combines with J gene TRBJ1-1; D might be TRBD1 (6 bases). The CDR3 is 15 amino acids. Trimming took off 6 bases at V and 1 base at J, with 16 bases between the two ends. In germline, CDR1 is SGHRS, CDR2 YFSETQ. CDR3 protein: CASKIRGAGNTEAFF. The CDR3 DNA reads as TGCGCCAGCAAAATTCGGGGGGCCGGGAACACTGAAGCTTTCTTT.

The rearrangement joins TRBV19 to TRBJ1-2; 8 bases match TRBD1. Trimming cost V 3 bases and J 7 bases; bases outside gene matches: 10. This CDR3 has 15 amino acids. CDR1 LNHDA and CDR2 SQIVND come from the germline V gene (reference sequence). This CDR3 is CASSIPDRGSAGYTF. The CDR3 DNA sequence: TGTGCCAGTAGTATCCCTGACAGGGGTAGCGCTGGCTACACCTTC. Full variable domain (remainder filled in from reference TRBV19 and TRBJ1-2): DGGITQSPKYLFRKEGQNVTLSCEQNLNHDAMYWYRQDPGQGLRLIYYSQIVNDFQKGDIAEGYSVSREKKESFPLTVTSAQKNPTAFYLCASSIPDRGSAGYTFGSGTRLTVV.

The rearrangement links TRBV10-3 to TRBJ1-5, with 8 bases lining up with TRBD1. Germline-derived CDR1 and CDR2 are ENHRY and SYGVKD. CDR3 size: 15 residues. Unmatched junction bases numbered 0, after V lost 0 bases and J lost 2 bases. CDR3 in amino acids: CAISESTGGNQPQHF. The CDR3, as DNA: TGTGCCATCAGTGAGTCGACAGGGGGCAATCAGCCCCAGCATTTT.

In DNA form, the CDR3 reads TGTGCCAGCAGCTTAAGAACGGGACTAGCGGGAGGTGAGCAGTTCTTC. It is translated as CASSLRTGLAGGEQFF. The chain is built from TRBV7-9 and TRBJ2-1, with TRBD2 matching over 15 bases. Germline CDR1 is SEHNR and CDR2 is FQNEAQ (reference sequence). With 2 bases clipped from V and 9 bases from J, the junction kept 5 bases outside the gene matches. The length of the CDR3 is 16 residues.

CDR3 loop: CATSRGMLASYNEQFF. CDR3 DNA sequence: TGTGCCACCAGCAGAGGAATGCTAGCGTCCTACAATGAGCAGTTCTTC. The rearrangement uses TRBV15 and TRBJ2-1; weak D call: TRBD2 (6 bases). Trimming pared 1 base from V and 1 base from J, leaving 11 bases between. This CDR3 is built from 16 residues. Germline CDR1 is LNHNV and CDR2 is YYDKDF (reference sequence). Supplemented by reference TRBV15 and TRBJ2-1, the full variable domain reads DAMVIQNPRYQVTQFGKPVTLSCSQTLNHNVMYWYQQKSSQAPKLLFHYYDKDFNNEADTPDNFQSRRPNTSFCFLDIRSPGLGDTAMYLCATSRGMLASYNEQFFGPGTRLTVL.

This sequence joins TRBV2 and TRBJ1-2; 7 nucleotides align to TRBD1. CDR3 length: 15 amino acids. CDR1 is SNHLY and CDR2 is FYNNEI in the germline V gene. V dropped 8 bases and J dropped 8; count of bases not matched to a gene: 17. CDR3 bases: TGTGCCAGCCGATCCGGAGACAGGGCCGGGTACGGCTACACCTTC. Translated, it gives CASRSGDRAGYGYTF.

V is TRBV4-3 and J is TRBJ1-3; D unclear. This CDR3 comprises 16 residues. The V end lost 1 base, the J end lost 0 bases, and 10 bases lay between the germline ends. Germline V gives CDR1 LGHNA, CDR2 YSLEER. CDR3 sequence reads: CASSQGAGYSGNTIYF. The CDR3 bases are TGCGCCAGCAGCCAAGGGGCAGGATACTCTGGAAACACCATATATTTT.

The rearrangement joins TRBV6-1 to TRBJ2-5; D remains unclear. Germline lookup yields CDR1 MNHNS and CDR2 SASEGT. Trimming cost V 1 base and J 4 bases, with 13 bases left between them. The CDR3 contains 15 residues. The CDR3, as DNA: TGTGCCAGCAGTGAAGGCGGTCTAGTGGGAGAGACCCAGTACTTC. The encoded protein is CASSEGGLVGETQYF.

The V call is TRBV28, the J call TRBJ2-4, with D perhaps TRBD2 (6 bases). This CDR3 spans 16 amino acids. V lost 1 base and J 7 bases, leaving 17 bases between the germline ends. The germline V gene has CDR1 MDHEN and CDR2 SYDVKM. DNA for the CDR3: TGTGCCAGCAGTTTATACGTTGGCGGGGATAAGAACATTCAGTACTTC. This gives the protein CASSLYVGGDKNIQYF.

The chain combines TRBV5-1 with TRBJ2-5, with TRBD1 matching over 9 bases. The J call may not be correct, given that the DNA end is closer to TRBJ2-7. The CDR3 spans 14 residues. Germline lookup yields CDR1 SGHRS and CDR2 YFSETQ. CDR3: CASSWTGDSYEQYF. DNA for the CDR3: TGCGCCAGCAGCTGGACAGGGGACTCCTACGAGCAGTACTTC.